This TCR beta chain originates from a study of T-cell memory formation after mild COVID-19. Study at large: The two donors had largely donor-specific TCR clusters. Overall study findings and caveats: Detection of some responders pre-infection suggested pre-existing cross-reactive memory T cells participated. Mainly CM and EM harbored the contracting CD4+ clones; mainly EMRA harbored the CD8+ ones.

UMIs and sample barcodes were carried by the TCR alpha and TCR beta cDNA libraries that 5'RACE produced using constant-segment primers. TCRdb itself ran the 5' RACE reads through MiXCR, one entry per CDR3 protein. The sample has about 280,000 distinct CDR3 sequences; roughly 8% are singletons. As regards this clonotype: Its specificity is not known.

The CDR3 runs 14 residues. Losses at the gene ends were 10 bases for V and 1 base for J; bases not matched to a gene: 9. Germline lookup yields CDR1 KGHSH and CDR2 LQKENI. Sequencing was carried out using PBMCs or a T cell subset sorted from them (not recorded which). The sequence was collected from a man aged 18 to 30 who had mild COVID-19 (a few samples of this study predate the infection). Cell type and time point are not known. The rearrangement links TRBV18 to TRBJ1-1, with TRBD1 matching over 7 bases. The CDR3 protein is CATLLYRGNTEAFF. The CDR3 nucleotides read TGTGCCACCCTGTTGTACAGGGGGAACACTGAAGCTTTCTTT.